These T cell receptor beta chains were read from a single sample in a study of T cell responses to AZD1222 COVID-19 vaccine. This table comes from immunoSEQ multiplex PCR, and its TCRdb copy is limited to in-frame clones, with some not included. The sample yields about 180,000 clones, roughly 94% seen once. The material was peripheral blood, obtained 28 days after the second AZD1222 dose. These receptor sequences come from an adult who received the AZD1222 COVID-19 vaccine. Each CDR3 is given without its conserved first and last residue. The D gene is left open where the match is weak.

v_call	d_call	j_call	cdr3_aa
TRBV5-1	TRBD1	TRBJ1-3	ASHNPGQGFGNTIY
TRBV18	-	TRBJ1-1	ASSPDGRGTEAF
TRBV11-2	-	TRBJ2-7	ASGNRDSYEQY
TRBV12-2	-	TRBJ2-1	ASRRLAGVGVAYNEQF
TRBV5-6	-	TRBJ1-6	ASSFGKGERNSPLH
TRBV29-1	TRBD1	TRBJ1-1	SVELGTGGSQAF
TRBV5-6	-	TRBJ1-4	ASSLVGQQLF
TRBV4-3	-	TRBJ1-6	ASSQDEGGGYSPLH
TRBV5-1	-	TRBJ1-1	ASSLFGNTEAF
TRBV9	-	TRBJ1-1	ASSVVFNTEAF
TRBV18	-	TRBJ1-1	ASSPQRGVEAF
TRBV10-3	-	TRBJ1-1	AISETRHPRSTEAF
TRBV20-1	-	TRBJ1-1	SPETRGAF
TRBV28	TRBD1	TRBJ2-7	ASSSRTGRIYEQY
TRBV7-9	-	TRBJ2-7	ASSLVSGTYEQY
TRBV10-3	TRBD1	TRBJ1-4	AISATGGDEKLF
TRBV19	TRBD1	TRBJ1-1	ASSIRDRRMNTEAF
TRBV30	TRBD2	TRBJ2-4	AWSKTSPLAKNIQY
TRBV9	TRBD1	TRBJ2-5	ASSVDLGQGTETQY
TRBV5-1	TRBD1	TRBJ1-1	ASKGPGGHTEAF
TRBV18	-	TRBJ2-2	ASSPDSGSTGELF
TRBV3-1/TRBV3-2	TRBD1	TRBJ2-7	ASSQMGQGNYEQY
TRBV11-3	-	TRBJ2-3	ASSLGGGTDTQY
TRBV6-1	-	TRBJ2-3	ASSELRTDTQY
TRBV28	-	TRBJ2-7	ASINSAYEQY
TRBV11-2	-	TRBJ1-1	ASSLGGGRRNTEAF
TRBV5-1	-	TRBJ1-1	ASSLASPAEAF
TRBV10-1	TRBD2	TRBJ2-7	ASRNPPPLDLLAGTHHEQY
TRBV19	TRBD1	TRBJ2-7	ASSILEGARFEQY
TRBV18	-	TRBJ2-1	ASSPGGYNEQF
TRBV4-2	TRBD1	TRBJ2-1	ATGTGNEQF
TRBV7-2	-	TRBJ2-5	ASSLDLARSETQY
TRBV19	TRBD1	TRBJ1-4	ASTIRDSNEKLF
TRBV6-6	TRBD1	TRBJ1-4	ASSPGQGAGKLF
TRBV3-1/TRBV3-2	-	TRBJ1-1	ASSQVPSTRTEAF
TRBV19	TRBD1	TRBJ2-2	ASNRQGYTGELF
TRBV7-9	-	TRBJ2-7	ASSLGGRLSSYEQY
TRBV9	-	TRBJ1-3	ASSPGGVSGNTIY
TRBV5-1	-	TRBJ1-1	ASSLWQMNTEAF
TRBV7-2	TRBD1	TRBJ1-6	ASSPGTGGRSPLH
TRBV5-6	TRBD1	TRBJ1-1	ASSWGTENTEAF
TRBV7-2	-	TRBJ2-4	ASSLARTRGQDIQY
TRBV3-1/TRBV3-2	TRBD2	TRBJ2-3	ASDSGGVVDTQY
TRBV19	-	TRBJ2-1	ASTQGGYNEQF
TRBV9	TRBD1	TRBJ1-2	ASSLGQDPRGYT
TRBV4-1	-	TRBJ1-3	ASSQLGSGNTIY
TRBV10-2	-	TRBJ2-2	ASSDYGELF
TRBV9	-	TRBJ1-1	ASSRDQGTEAF
TRBV2	-	TRBJ2-1	ASKTQGNPISYNEQF
TRBV6-5	-	TRBJ1-1	ASSYSLREGTEAF
TRBV19	-	TRBJ2-1	ASSPTVSSYNEQF
TRBV15	-	TRBJ1-1	ATSREGRGVRTEAF
TRBV7-9	-	TRBJ1-1	ASSLSALLNTEAF